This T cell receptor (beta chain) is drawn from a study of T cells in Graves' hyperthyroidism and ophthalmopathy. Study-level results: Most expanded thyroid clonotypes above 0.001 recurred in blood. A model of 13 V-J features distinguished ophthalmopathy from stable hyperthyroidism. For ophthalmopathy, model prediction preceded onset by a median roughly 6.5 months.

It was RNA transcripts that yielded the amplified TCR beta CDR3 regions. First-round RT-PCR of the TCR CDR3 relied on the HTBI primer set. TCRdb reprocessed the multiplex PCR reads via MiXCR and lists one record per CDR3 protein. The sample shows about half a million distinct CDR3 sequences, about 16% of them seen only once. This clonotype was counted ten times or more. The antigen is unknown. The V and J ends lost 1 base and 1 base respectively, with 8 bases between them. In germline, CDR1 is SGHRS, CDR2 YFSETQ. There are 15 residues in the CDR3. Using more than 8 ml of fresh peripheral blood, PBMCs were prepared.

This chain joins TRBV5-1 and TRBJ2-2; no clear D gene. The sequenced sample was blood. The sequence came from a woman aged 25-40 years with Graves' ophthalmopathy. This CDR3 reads CASSLTLGNTGELFF. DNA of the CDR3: TGCGCCAGCAGCTTGACGTTGGGGAACACCGGGGAGCTGTTTTTT.